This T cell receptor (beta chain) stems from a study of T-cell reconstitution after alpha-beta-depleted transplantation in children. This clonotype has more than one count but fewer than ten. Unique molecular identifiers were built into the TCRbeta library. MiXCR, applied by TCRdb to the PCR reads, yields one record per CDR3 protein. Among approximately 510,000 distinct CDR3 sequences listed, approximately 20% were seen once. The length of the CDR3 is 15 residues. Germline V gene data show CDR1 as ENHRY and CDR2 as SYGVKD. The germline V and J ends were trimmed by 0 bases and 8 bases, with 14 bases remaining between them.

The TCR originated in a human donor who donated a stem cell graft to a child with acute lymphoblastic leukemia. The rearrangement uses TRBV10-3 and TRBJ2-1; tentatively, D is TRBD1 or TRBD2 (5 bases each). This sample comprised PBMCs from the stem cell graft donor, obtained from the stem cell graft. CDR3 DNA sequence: TGTGCCATCAGTGAGTCGACTTGGGGGACCGATGAGCAGTTCTTC. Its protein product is CAISESTWGTDEQFF.